What follows is one TCR beta chain and its context. These data belong to a study of blood T cell repertoires in COVID-19. Study-wide context: The cDNA or gDNA used as material had been derived from T cells, B-cell-depleted T cells, or PBMCs.

In the study's own analysis: Amplifying reference gene primers gave estimates of nucleated cell counts. Assay: immunoSEQ multiplex PCR; the TCRdb copy retains only in-frame clones and omits some. Clone size and the V and J calls come from that table; the DNA yielded D and trimming. The repertoire holds 160,000 or so clones, with roughly 84% as singletons. The germline V gene has CDR1 MNHEY and CDR2 SVGEGT. With 2 bases clipped from V and 6 bases from J, the junction kept 5 bases outside the gene matches. The length of the CDR3 is 15 residues. Cohort 3 donors were reported recovered after two negative PCRs, clearance, or symptom resolution.

This sequence was found in a woman between 50 and 59 years old who had recovered from COVID-19. V usage is TRBV6-2 or TRBV6-3 and J usage is TRBJ2-1; 9 bases align to TRBD2. The sample consisted of PBMCs or T cells enriched from blood (not recorded which). CDR3 nucleotide sequence: TGTGCCAGCAGTTACGCGGGGGGGCCGTTCAATGAGCAGTTCTTC. Translated, it gives CASSYAGGPFNEQFF.